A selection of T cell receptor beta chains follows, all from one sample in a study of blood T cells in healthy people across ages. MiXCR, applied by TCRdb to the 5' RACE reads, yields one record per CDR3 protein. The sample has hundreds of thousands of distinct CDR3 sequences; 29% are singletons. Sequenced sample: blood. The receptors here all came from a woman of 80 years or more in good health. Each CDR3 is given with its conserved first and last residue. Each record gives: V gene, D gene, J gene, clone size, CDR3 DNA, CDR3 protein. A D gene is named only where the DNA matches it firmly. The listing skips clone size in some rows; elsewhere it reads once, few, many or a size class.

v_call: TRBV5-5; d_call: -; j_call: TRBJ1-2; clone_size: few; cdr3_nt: TGTGCCAGCAGCTTGGAAAGAGGGGCCGGCTATGGCTACACCTTC; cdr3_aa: CASSLERGAGYGYTF
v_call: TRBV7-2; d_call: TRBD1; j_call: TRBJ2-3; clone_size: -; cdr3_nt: TGTGCCGGCAGCTTTGACACAGGGGCAGATACGCAGTATTTC; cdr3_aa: CAGSFDTGADTQYF
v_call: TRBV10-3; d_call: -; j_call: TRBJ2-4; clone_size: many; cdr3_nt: TGTGCCATCAGTCCGGACGGGAAAAACATTCAGTACTTC; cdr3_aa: CAISPDGKNIQYF
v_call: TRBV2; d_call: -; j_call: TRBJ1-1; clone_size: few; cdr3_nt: TGTGCCAGCATGATCGGTACGAACACTGAAGCTTTCTTT; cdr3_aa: CASMIGTNTEAFF
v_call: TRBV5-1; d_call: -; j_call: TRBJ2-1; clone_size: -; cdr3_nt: TGCGCCAGCAGCTTGGACAGCTTAAGTGATGAGCAGTTCTTC; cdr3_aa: CASSLDSLSDEQFF
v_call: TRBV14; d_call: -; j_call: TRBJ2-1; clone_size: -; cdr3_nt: TGTGCCAGCAGTCGAAACTTGTATCTTTACAATGAGCAGTTCTTC; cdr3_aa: CASSRNLYLYNEQFF
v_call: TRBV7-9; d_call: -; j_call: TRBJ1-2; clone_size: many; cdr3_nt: TGTGCCAGCAGCCCCACTAGGGACGGCACTAACTATGGCTACACCTTC; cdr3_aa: CASSPTRDGTNYGYTF
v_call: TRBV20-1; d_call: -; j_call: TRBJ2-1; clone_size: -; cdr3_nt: TGCAGTGCTAGACAGGACAGAGGGGAGCGCAATGAGCAGTTCTTC; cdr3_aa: CSARQDRGERNEQFF
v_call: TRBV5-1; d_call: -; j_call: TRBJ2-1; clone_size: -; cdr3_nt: TGCGCCAGCAGCTGGCAGGGGGGCGCCTACAATGAGCAGTTCTTC; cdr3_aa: CASSWQGGAYNEQFF
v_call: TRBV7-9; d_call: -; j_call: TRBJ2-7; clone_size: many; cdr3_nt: TGTGCCAGCAGGAATAGGTACGAGCAGTACTTC; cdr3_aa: CASRNRYEQYF
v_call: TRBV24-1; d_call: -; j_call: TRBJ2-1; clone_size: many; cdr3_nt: TGTGCCACCAGTGCCGGGTTTAATGAGCAGTTCTTC; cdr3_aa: CATSAGFNEQFF
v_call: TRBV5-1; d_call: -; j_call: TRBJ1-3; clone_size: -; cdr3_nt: TGCGCCAGCAGTCCTGGGGATCTCGGAAACACCATATATTTT; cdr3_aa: CASSPGDLGNTIYF
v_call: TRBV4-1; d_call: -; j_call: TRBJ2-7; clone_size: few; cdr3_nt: TGCGCCAGCAGCCAAGAGGAGTTAAGCTCCTACGAGCAGTACTTC; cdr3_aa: CASSQEELSSYEQYF
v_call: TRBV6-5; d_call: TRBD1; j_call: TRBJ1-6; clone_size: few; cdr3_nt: TGTGCCAGCAGTTACTCCGGCGGGACAGGGGAAAATTCACCCCTCCACTTT; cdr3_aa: CASSYSGGTGENSPLHF
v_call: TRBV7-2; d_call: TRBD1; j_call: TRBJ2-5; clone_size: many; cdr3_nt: TGTGCCAGCAGCGACAGGGGTGAGACCCAGTACTTC; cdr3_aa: CASSDRGETQYF
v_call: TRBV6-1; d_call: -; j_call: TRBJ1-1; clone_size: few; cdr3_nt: TGTGCCAGCAGTGAAAATGGAGCCGGAACTGAAGCTTTCTTT; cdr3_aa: CASSENGAGTEAFF
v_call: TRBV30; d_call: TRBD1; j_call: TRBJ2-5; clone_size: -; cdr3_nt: TGTGCCTGGATTGGACAGGGGCTTTGGGAGACCCAGTACTTC; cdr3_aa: CAWIGQGLWETQYF
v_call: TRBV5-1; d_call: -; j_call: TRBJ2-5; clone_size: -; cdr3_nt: TGCGCCAGCAGACCCGGACAATACCAAGAGACCCAGTACTTC; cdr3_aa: CASRPGQYQETQYF
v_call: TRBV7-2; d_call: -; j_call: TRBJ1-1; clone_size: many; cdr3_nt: TGTGCCAGCAGCTTAGCGCTGGGGGCGAACACTGAAGCTTTCTTT; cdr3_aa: CASSLALGANTEAFF
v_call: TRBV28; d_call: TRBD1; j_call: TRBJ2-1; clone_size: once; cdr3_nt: TGTGCCAGCAGCGGGACAGGGCAATACAATGAGCAGGACTTC; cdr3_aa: CASSGTGQYNEQDF
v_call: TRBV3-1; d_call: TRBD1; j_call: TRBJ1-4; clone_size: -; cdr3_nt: TGTGCCAGCGGAACGGTTAGGGGGCAAAAACTGTTTTTT; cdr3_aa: CASGTVRGQKLFF
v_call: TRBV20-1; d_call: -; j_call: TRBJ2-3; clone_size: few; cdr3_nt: TGCAGTGCTAGAGATTTCGTGGGGAAGACTAAGGCCTTCACAGATACGCAGTATTTT; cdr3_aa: CSARDFVGKTKAFTDTQYF
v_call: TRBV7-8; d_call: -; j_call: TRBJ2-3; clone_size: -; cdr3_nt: TGTGCCAGCAGCTTTGAGGGTGTCACAGATACGCAGTATTTT; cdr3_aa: CASSFEGVTDTQYF
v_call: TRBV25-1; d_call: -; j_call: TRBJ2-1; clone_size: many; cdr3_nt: TGTGCCAGCAGTGAAAACCCTCCGTACAATGAGCAGTTCTTC; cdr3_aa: CASSENPPYNEQFF
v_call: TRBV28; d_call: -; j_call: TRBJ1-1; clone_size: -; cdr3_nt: TGTGCCGGAAGACCCGCAAGTGGGCAATTCATTGAAGCTTTCTTT; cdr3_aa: CAGRPASGQFIEAFF
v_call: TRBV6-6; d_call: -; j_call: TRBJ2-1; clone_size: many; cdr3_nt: TGTGCCAGCAAGGCGAGTGGGTACGGTGAGCAGTTCTTC; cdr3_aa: CASKASGYGEQFF
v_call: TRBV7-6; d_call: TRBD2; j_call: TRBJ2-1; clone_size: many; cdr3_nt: TGTGCCAGCAGTCGAACTAGCGGGGGGATCGACAATGAGCAGTTCTTC; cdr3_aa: CASSRTSGGIDNEQFF
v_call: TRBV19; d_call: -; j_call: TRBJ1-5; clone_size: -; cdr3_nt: TGTGCCAGTAGTATAGATCTCCAGTCGATGACCCCGGGCAATCAGCCCCAGCATTTT; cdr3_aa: CASSIDLQSMTPGNQPQHF
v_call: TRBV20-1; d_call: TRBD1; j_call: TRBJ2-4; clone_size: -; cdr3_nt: TGCAGTGCCCATCTTGACAGGGCGGGAAACATTCAGTACTTC; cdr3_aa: CSAHLDRAGNIQYF
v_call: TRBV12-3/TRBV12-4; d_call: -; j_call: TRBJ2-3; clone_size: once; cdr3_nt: TGTGCCAGCAGATTACTGCCAGATACGCAGTATTTT; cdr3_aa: CASRLLPDTQYF
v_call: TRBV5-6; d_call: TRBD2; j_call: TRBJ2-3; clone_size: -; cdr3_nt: TGTGCCAGCAGCTCTGGCTGGTCTAGCGGTACCGGAGGGACGCAGTATTTT; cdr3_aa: CASSSGWSSGTGGTQYF
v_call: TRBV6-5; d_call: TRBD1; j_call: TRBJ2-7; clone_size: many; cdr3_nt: TGTGCCAGCCGGGACAGGACCTTCGGCGAGCAGTACTTC; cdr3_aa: CASRDRTFGEQYF
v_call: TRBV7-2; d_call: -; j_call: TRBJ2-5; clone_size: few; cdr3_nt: TGTGCCAGCAGCTCCACTGTCAACATGGGTTCCGGGACCCGGTACTTC; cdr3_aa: CASSSTVNMGSGTRYF
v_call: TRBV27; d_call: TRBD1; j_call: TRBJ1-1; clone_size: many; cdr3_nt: TGTGCCAGCAGCCCAACAGGGGGTCTGTACACTGAAGCTTTCTTT; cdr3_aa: CASSPTGGLYTEAFF
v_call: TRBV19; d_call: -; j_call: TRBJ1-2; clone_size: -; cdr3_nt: TGTGCCACCAAAACAGGGCCAACGAACTATGGCTACACCTTC; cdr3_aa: CATKTGPTNYGYTF
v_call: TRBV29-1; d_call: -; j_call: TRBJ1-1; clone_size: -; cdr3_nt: TGCAGCGTTGGGGGAGGGTTTGAAGCTTTCTTT; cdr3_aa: CSVGGGFEAFF
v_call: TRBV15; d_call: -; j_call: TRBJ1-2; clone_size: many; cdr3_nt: TGTGCCACCAGCAGGGAAAATTCGGGCTACACCTTC; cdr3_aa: CATSRENSGYTF
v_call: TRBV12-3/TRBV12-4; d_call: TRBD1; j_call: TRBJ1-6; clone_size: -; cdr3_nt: TGTGCCAGCAGTTTACGTACAGGGGGCTCCTATAATTCACCCCTCCACTTT; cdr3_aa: CASSLRTGGSYNSPLHF
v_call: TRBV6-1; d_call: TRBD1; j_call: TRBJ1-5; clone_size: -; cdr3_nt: TGTGCCAGCAGGACCGGGACAGGGGCGCCGGTAAACATCAATCAGCCCCAGCATTTT; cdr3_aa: CASRTGTGAPVNINQPQHF
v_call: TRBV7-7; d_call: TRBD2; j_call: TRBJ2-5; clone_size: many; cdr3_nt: TGTGCCAGCAGCTTAGGCAGCGGGGGGAAAGAGACCCAGTACTTC; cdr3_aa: CASSLGSGGKETQYF
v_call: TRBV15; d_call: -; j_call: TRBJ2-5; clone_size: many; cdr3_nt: TGTGCCACCAGCAGAGTCTGGGAAGAGACCCAGTACTTC; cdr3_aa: CATSRVWEETQYF
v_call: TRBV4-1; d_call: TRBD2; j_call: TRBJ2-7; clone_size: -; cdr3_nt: TGCGCCAGCAGCCAGGGGCCAACTAGCGGGAGCGGTGAGCAGTACTTC; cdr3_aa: CASSQGPTSGSGEQYF
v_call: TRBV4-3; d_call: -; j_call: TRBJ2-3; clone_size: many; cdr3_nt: TGCGCCAGCAGCCAAAGGAAGGGAGATACGCAGTATTTT; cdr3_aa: CASSQRKGDTQYF
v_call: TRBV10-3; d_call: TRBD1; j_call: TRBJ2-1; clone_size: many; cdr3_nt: TGTGCCATCAGTGGACAGGGTCAGAGCGAGCAGTTCTTC; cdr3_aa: CAISGQGQSEQFF